This T cell receptor beta chain was captured in a study of shared clonotypes between healthy human individuals. Authors' analysis steps: Filtering differed, since immunoSEQ gave only junction sequences and no quality scores. Using immunoSEQ multiplex PCR, the repertoire was profiled, and TCRdb retains in-frame clones only, with some absent. V and J calls and clone size are copied from that table; D and trimming were computed from the DNA. The data contain around 980,000 clones, roughly 74% of them singletons. The sample holds one count of this clone. Every donor, a Caucasian adult, lived in Nashville, Tennessee. The CDR3 is 13 residues long. V dropped 6 bases and J dropped 6; count of bases not matched to a gene: 7. Germline CDR1 is MNHEY and CDR2 is SVGAGI.

The material sequenced was memory CD4+ T cells from PBMCs. Described subset: CD45RA-negative fraction. This TCR derives from a man younger than 35 in good health. Some clones in this sample may be carry-over from other donors' samples. The chain couples TRBV6-5 to TRBJ1-1; 7 bases match TRBD1. The DNA for the CDR3 is TGTGCCAGCAGGGAGACAGGGATCCCTGAAGCTTTCTTT. It is translated as CASRETGIPEAFF.